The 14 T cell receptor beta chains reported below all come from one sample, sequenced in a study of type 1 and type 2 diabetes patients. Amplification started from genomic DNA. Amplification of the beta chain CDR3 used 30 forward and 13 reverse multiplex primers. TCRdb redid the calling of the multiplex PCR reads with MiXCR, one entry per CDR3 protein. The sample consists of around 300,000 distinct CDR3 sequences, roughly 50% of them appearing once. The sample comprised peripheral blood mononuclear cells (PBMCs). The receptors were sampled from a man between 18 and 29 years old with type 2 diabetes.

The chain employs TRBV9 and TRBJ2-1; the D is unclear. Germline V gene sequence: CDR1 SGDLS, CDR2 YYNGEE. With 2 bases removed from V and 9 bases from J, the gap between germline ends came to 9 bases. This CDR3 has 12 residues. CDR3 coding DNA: TGTGCCAGCAGCGTCCCCTCGGGTGAGCAGTTCTTC. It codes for CASSVPSGEQFF.

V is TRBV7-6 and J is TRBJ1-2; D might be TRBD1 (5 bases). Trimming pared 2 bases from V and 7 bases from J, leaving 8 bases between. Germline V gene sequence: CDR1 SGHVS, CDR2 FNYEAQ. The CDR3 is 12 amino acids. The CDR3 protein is CASSLCRVGYTF. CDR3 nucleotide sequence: TGTGCCAGCAGCTTATGCAGGGTTGGCTACACCTTC.

The CDR3 here is CATSDSGTSGRAANEQFF. The CDR3 DNA follows: TGTGCCACCAGTGACTCCGGGACTAGCGGGAGGGCCGCCAATGAGCAGTTCTTC. The V call is TRBV24-1, the J call TRBJ2-7, with TRBD2 matching over 16 bases. The DNA end is more similar to TRBJ2-1, so the J call may be wrong. Looked up from germline, CDR1 is KGHDR and CDR2 is SFDVKD. The CDR3 has 18 residues.

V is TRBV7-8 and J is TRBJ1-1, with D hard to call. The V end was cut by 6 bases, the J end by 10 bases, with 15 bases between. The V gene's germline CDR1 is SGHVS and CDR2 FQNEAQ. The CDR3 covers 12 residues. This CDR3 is CASSPPGSGAFF. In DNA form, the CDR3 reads TGTGCCAGCAGTCCACCCGGGAGCGGAGCTTTCTTT.

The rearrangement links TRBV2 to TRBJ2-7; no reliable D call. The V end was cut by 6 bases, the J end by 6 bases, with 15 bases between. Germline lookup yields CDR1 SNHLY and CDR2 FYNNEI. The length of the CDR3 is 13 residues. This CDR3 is CASSSYGSSEQYF. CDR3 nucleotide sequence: TGTGCCAGCAGCTCCTACGGATCCAGCGAGCAGTACTTC.

CDR3 residues: CAWSVRWGTVETQYF. Here the CDR3 DNA reads TGTGCCTGGAGTGTAAGATGGGGGACAGTAGAGACCCAGTACTTC. The chain has TRBV30 and TRBJ2-5; 7 nucleotides agree with TRBD1. Trimming at V came to 0 bases and at J to 4 bases, leaving 8 bases not matched to a gene. From germline, CDR1 is GTSNPN and CDR2 SVGIG (reference sequence). CDR3 length equals 15 residues.

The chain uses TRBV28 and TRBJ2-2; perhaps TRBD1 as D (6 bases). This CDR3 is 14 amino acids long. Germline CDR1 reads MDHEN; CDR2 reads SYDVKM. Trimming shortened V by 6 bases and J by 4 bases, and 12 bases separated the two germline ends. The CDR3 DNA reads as TGTGCCAGCAGCACAGGGTCGGGCACCGGGGAGCTGTTTTTT. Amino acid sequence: CASSTGSGTGELFF.

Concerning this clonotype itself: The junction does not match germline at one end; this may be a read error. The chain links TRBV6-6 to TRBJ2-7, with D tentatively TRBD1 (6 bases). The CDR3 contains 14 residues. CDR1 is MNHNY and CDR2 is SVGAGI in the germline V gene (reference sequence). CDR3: CASSYSTGSCEQYF. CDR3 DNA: TGTGCCAGCAGTTACTCGACAGGCTCCTGCGAGCAGTACTTC.

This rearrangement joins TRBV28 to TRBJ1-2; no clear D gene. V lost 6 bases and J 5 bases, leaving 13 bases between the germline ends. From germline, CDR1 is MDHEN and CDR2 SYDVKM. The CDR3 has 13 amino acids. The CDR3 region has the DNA TGTGCCAGCAGCCCCCAGCTGCCTTATGGCTACACCTTC. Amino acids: CASSPQLPYGYTF.

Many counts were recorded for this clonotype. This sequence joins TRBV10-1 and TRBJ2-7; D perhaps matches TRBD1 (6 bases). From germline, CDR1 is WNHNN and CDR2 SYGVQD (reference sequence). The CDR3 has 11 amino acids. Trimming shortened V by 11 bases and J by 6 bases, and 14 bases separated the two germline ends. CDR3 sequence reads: CAVRTAREQYF. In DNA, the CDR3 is TGCGCCGTCAGGACAGCACGCGAGCAGTACTTC.

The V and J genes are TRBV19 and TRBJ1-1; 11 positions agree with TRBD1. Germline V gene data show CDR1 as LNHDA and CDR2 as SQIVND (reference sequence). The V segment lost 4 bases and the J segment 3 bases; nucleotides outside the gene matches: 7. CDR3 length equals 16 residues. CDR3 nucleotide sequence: TGTGCCAGTAGTACGCGGCCGGGACAGGGGGACACTGAAGCTTTCTTT. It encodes CASSTRPGQGDTEAFF.

CDR3 protein: CASSLRDTLYEQYF. CDR3 nucleotides: TGTGCCAGCAGCTTACGGGACACGCTCTACGAGCAGTACTTC. The chain recombines TRBV7-8 with TRBJ2-7; D may be TRBD1 (6 bases). Trimming took off 2 bases at V and 3 bases at J, with 11 bases between the two ends. Per germline, CDR1 SGHVS and CDR2 FQNEAQ. The CDR3 runs to 14 residues.

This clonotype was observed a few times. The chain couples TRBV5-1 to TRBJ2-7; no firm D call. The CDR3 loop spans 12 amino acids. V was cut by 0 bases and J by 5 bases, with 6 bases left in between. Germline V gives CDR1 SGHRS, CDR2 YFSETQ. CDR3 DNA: TGCGCCAGCAGCTTGGACAGTAACGAGCAGTACTTC. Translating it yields CASSLDSNEQYF. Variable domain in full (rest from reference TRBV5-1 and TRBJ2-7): KAGVTQTPRYLIKTRGQQVTLSCSPISGHRSVSWYQQTPGQGLQFLFEYFSETQRNKGNFPGRFSGRQFSNSRSEMNVSTLELGDSALYLCASSLDSNEQYFGPGTRLTVT.

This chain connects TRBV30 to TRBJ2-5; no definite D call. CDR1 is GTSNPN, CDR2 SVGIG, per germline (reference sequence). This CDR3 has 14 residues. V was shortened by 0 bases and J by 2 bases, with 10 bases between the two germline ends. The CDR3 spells CAWSVGPAQETQYF. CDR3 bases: TGTGCCTGGAGTGTGGGCCCGGCTCAAGAGACCCAGTACTTC.